A selection of T cell receptor beta chains follows, all from one sample in a study of blood T cell repertoires in COVID-19. Generated by immunoSEQ multiplex PCR, the TCRdb table keeps only in-frame clones and is missing some. The sample carries about 330,000 clones, roughly 90% recorded once. Source material: peripheral blood. The receptors shown here come from a woman aged 45-60 years with active or convalescent COVID-19. Each CDR3 is given with its conserved first and last residue. A D gene is named only where the DNA matches it firmly. Rows may omit the clone size; those that give it use once, few, many or a size class.

J | V | size | length | D | CDR3 | DNA
TRBJ2-7 | TRBV29-1 | . | 18 | TRBD2 | CSVELELAGPPNRYEQYF | TGCAGCGTTGAACTTGAACTAGCGGGGCCCCCAAATAGATACGAGCAGTACTTC
TRBJ2-2 | TRBV6-6 | once | 15 | . | CASSYGSTETGELFF | TGTGCCAGCAGTTACGGGTCTACAGAGACCGGGGAGCTGTTTTTT
TRBJ2-1 | TRBV28 | . | 18 | TRBD2 | CASSSGTSGVLSYNEQFF | TGTGCCAGCAGTTCGGGGACTAGCGGGGTGCTCTCCTACAATGAGCAGTTCTTC
TRBJ1-2 | TRBV18 | . | 14 | TRBD1 | CASSPDRGLNGYTF | TGTGCCAGCTCTCCGGACAGGGGATTGAATGGCTACACCTTC
TRBJ2-3 | TRBV18 | . | 14 | . | CASSPPEGADTQYF | TGTGCCAGCTCACCACCCGAGGGAGCAGATACGCAGTATTTT
TRBJ2-3 | TRBV11-2 | few | 17 | . | CASSLGSGGTSTDTQYF | TGTGCCAGCAGCTTAGGCTCTGGCGGTACTAGCACAGATACGCAGTATTTT
TRBJ1-1 | TRBV29-1 | . | 13 | . | CSVGQNLNTEAFF | TGCAGCGTTGGACAGAATCTGAACACTGAAGCTTTCTTT
TRBJ2-7 | TRBV28 | once | 11 | . | CASSEGYEQYF | TGTGCCAGCAGTGAGGGTTACGAGCAGTACTTC
TRBJ1-4 | TRBV19 | . | 12 | . | CASSIGAEKLFF | TGTGCCAGTAGTATCGGAGCAGAAAAACTGTTTTTT
TRBJ1-4 | TRBV7-2 | . | 15 | . | CASSFRFATNEKLFF | TGTGCCAGCAGCTTCCGGTTTGCAACTAATGAAAAACTGTTTTTT
TRBJ2-7 | TRBV4-1 | . | 16 | TRBD2 | CASSHESSGSPYEQYF | TGCGCCAGCAGCCATGAATCTAGCGGGTCTCCGTACGAGCAGTACTTC
TRBJ2-3 | TRBV4-1 | . | 17 | . | CASSQLIVGTNTDTQYF | TGCGCCAGCAGCCAACTTATTGTCGGGACAAACACAGATACGCAGTATTTT
TRBJ1-4 | TRBV5-4 | . | 16 | TRBD1 | CASSLERQGRNEKLFF | TGTGCCAGCAGCCTAGAGAGACAGGGTCGTAATGAAAAACTGTTTTTT
TRBJ1-5 | TRBV7-8 | . | 16 | . | CASSSGQSLSNQPQHF | TGTGCCAGCAGCTCTGGACAGAGCCTTAGCAATCAGCCCCAGCATTTT
TRBJ2-3 | TRBV19 | . | 14 | TRBD2 | CATRTSGSTDTQYF | TGTGCCACCCGGACTAGCGGGAGCACAGATACGCAGTATTTT
TRBJ2-1 | TRBV2 | . | 13 | TRBD1 | CASSRTGVNEQFF | TGTGCCAGCAGCCGAACAGGGGTCAATGAGCAGTTCTTC
TRBJ1-5 | TRBV19 | . | 16 | TRBD1 | CASSIQGARSNQPQHF | TGTGCCAGTAGTATACAGGGGGCGCGGAGCAATCAGCCCCAGCATTTT
TRBJ2-1 | TRBV9 | . | 15 | TRBD2 | CASSLASGSPYEQFF | TGTGCCAGCAGCCTAGCTAGCGGGAGTCCCTATGAGCAGTTCTTC
TRBJ2-2 | TRBV24-1 | . | 13 | TRBD1 | CAAGQGLTGELFF | TGTGCCGCAGGACAGGGATTGACCGGGGAGCTGTTTTTT
TRBJ1-1 | TRBV19 | . | 14 | . | CASSIGTPNTEAFF | TGTGCCAGTAGTATCGGGACACCAAACACTGAAGCTTTCTTT
TRBJ1-4 | TRBV19 | . | 14 | TRBD1 | CASRPDRLDEKLFF | TGTGCCAGTAGACCGGACAGGCTTGATGAAAAACTGTTTTTT
TRBJ2-7 | TRBV5-4 | . | 15 | TRBD2 | CASSLSGTSKSEQYF | TGTGCCAGCAGCCTATCCGGGACTAGTAAATCCGAGCAGTACTTC
TRBJ2-1 | TRBV7-9 | . | 13 | TRBD2 | CASSSRLADEQFF | TGTGCCAGCAGCTCCAGACTAGCCGATGAGCAGTTCTTC
TRBJ1-1 | TRBV5-1 | . | 16 | TRBD1 | CASSRSGTVKNTEAFF | TGCGCCAGCAGCCGTTCCGGGACAGTCAAGAACACTGAAGCTTTCTTT
TRBJ2-3 | TRBV7-2 | . | 15 | . | CASSLVGAAGDTQYF | TGTGCCAGCAGCTTAGTGGGGGCGGCCGGAGATACGCAGTATTTT
TRBJ2-3 | TRBV9 | once | 16 | TRBD2 | CASSVELAGGRDTQYF | TGTGCCAGCAGCGTAGAACTAGCGGGAGGACGAGATACGCAGTATTTT
TRBJ1-2 | TRBV18 | . | 14 | . | CASSPPMNREGYTF | TGTGCCAGCTCACCCCCTATGAATCGGGAGGGCTACACCTTC
TRBJ1-5 | TRBV11-2 | . | 15 | . | CASSKHDNSNQPQHF | TGTGCCAGCAGTAAACACGACAATAGCAATCAGCCCCAGCATTTT
TRBJ2-5 | TRBV5-1 | . | 15 | . | CASSFPPTGQETQYF | TGCGCCAGCAGCTTCCCTCCGACAGGTCAAGAGACCCAGTACTTC
TRBJ2-3 | TRBV7-2 | . | 15 | TRBD1 | CASSLDGTGTDTQYF | TGTGCCAGCAGCTTAGACGGGACAGGAACCGATACGCAGTATTTT
TRBJ1-5 | TRBV28 | once | 15 | . | CASSPYRTVGQPQHF | TGTGCCAGCAGTCCCTATCGGACAGTGGGGCAGCCCCAGCATTTT
TRBJ2-5 | TRBV27 | . | 17 | TRBD1 | CASSSSGQRKYQETQYF | TGTGCCAGCAGTTCATCGGGACAGAGAAAATACCAAGAGACCCAGTACTTC
TRBJ2-2 | TRBV27 | . | 13 | . | CASSKQVPGELFF | TGTGCCAGCAGTAAACAGGTTCCCGGGGAGCTGTTTTTT
TRBJ1-5 | TRBV7-7 | . | 13 | . | CASSQDRNQPQHF | TGTGCTAGCAGCCAAGACAGGAATCAGCCCCAGCATTTT
TRBJ1-1 | TRBV6-5 | once | 14 | TRBD1 | CASSSRGRSTEAFF | TGTGCCAGCAGTTCCAGGGGGCGAAGCACTGAAGCTTTCTTT
TRBJ1-2 | TRBV5-1 | . | 14 | TRBD1 | CASSPRQGPYGYTF | TGCGCCAGCAGCCCCCGACAGGGTCCCTATGGCTACACCTTC
TRBJ1-6 | TRBV30 | few | 15 | . | CAWRVYGSYNSPLHF | TGTGCCTGGAGGGTCTACGGGTCCTATAATTCACCCCTCCACTTT
TRBJ2-2 | TRBV6-2/TRBV6-3 | . | 16 | . | CASSGTGTYQGGELFF | TGTGCCAGCAGTGGAACCGGGACATACCAAGGAGGGGAGCTGTTTTTT
TRBJ1-5 | TRBV29-1 | . | 13 | TRBD1 | CSVGDRGNQPQHF | TGCAGCGTAGGGGACAGGGGGAATCAGCCCCAGCATTTT
TRBJ2-2 | TRBV15 | . | 15 | TRBD2 | CATSTPREGTGELFF | TGTGCCACCAGCACGCCTCGGGAGGGCACCGGGGAGCTGTTTTTT
TRBJ1-5 | TRBV6-1 | . | 15 | . | CASSERRGSNQPQHF | TGTGCCAGCAGTGAAAGGCGGGGGAGCAATCAGCCCCAGCATTTT
TRBJ2-7 | TRBV7-2 | . | 17 | TRBD1 | CASSLRVGGQGRYEQYF | TGTGCCAGCAGCCTTAGAGTCGGAGGACAGGGACGGTACGAGCAGTACTTC
TRBJ2-2 | TRBV7-3 | . | 16 | . | CASSSHGGPPPGELFF | TGTGCCAGCAGCTCCCACGGGGGGCCCCCTCCCGGGGAGCTGTTTTTT
TRBJ2-6 | TRBV5-1 | . | 15 | . | CASSPGEWGANVLTF | TGCGCCAGCAGCCCCGGGGAATGGGGGGCCAACGTCCTGACTTTC
TRBJ2-4 | TRBV9 | . | 19 | TRBD1 | CASSHQRTGGAGGVDIQYF | TGTGCCAGCAGCCATCAACGGACAGGGGGGGCCGGAGGGGTTGACATTCAGTACTTC
TRBJ2-7 | TRBV4-3 | . | 18 | TRBD2 | CASSQKIAGGPKSYEQYF | TGCGCCAGCAGCCAAAAGATAGCGGGAGGGCCTAAGTCCTACGAGCAGTACTTC
TRBJ2-1 | TRBV5-5 | . | 15 | . | CASSLDPYGYNEQFF | TGTGCCAGCAGCTTGGACCCATACGGCTACAATGAGCAGTTCTTC
TRBJ1-1 | TRBV4-3 | once | 16 | . | CASSPRLGGMNTEAFF | TGCGCCAGCAGCCCGAGGCTGGGAGGTATGAACACTGAAGCTTTCTTT
TRBJ2-4 | TRBV15 | . | 17 | . | CATSRETGTLAKNIQYF | TGTGCCACCAGCAGAGAAACAGGGACCCTAGCCAAAAACATTCAGTACTTC
TRBJ1-5 | TRBV19 | . | 13 | . | CASSTGERQPQHF | TGTGCCAGTAGTACAGGGGAACGGCAGCCCCAGCATTTT
TRBJ2-3 | TRBV7-3 | . | 20 | TRBD2 | CASNLKGYVVAGAVTDTQYF | TGTGCCAGCAACCTTAAAGGGTATGTGGTAGCGGGAGCTGTTACAGATACGCAGTATTTT
TRBJ2-1 | TRBV5-1 | few | 16 | . | CASSAASGGLGDEQFF | TGCGCCAGCAGCGCGGCCAGCGGAGGGCTCGGGGATGAGCAGTTCTTC
TRBJ1-6 | TRBV30 | . | 13 | . | CAWSLQVNSPLHF | TGTGCCTGGAGTTTGCAGGTCAATTCACCCCTCCACTTT